This T cell receptor beta chain emerged from a study of blood T cells in healthy people across ages. A second PCR, run for roughly 6 to 11 cycles, used a sample-barcoded 5' primer plus a J-beta primer mix. Each cDNA molecule received a tag from a template-switch adaptor that had 12 random nucleotides. MiXCR, run by TCRdb on the 5' RACE reads, gives a single entry per CDR3 protein. The sample includes roughly 700,000 distinct CDR3 sequences, approximately 25% seen only once; the top ten take 9.4%. The length of the CDR3 is 14 residues. The germline V gene encodes CDR1 PRHDT and CDR2 FYEKMQ (reference sequence). V dropped 5 bases and J dropped 0 bases, with 10 bases sitting between them. Overall study results and limits: Diversity of TCR beta per million T cells declined in a roughly linear way with age.

Total RNA, at least 6 micrograms per sample, was extracted from PBMCs. This clonotype was seen a handful of times. Its matching antigen is unknown. A further study also used this sample, focusing on T cells of mothers and their children. According to that study: No T cell clones of persistent microchimeric origin were detected.

The V gene is TRBV13, the J gene TRBJ1-1; perhaps TRBD1 as D (6 bases). The sample comprised blood. This sequence originates from a boy aged 5-17 years in good health. The CDR3: CASSRDILNTEAFF. CDR3 nucleotide sequence: TGTGCCAGCAGCCGGGACATATTGAACACTGAAGCTTTCTTT.